This entry lists 2 T cell receptor beta chains sequenced from one sample in a study of T-cell reconstitution after alpha-beta-depleted transplantation in children. Unique molecular identifiers were used in preparing the TCRbeta library. TCRdb fed the PCR reads into MiXCR, producing one record per CDR3 protein. Of 750,000 to 950,000 distinct CDR3 sequences detected, 15% to 20% appear once; the ten largest clones hold approximately 5%. The sequences come from PBMCs, mostly from graft donor cells, collected 360 days after TCRalphabeta/CD19-depleted stem cell transplant. These receptors were obtained from a male patient younger than 18 who had a stem cell transplant for acute lymphoblastic leukemia, so the T cells may come from the graft donor.

V gene TRBV5-1 combines with J gene TRBJ1-1; D possibly corresponds to TRBD1 (5 bases). V shed 0 bases and J shed 4 bases, with 13 bases lying between them. Germline V gene lookup returns CDR1 SGHRS and CDR2 YFSETQ. This CDR3 comprises 15 residues. The CDR3 DNA reads as TGCGCCAGCAGCTTGGAAGCAGGTGGGACCACTGAAGCTTTCTTT. Protein sequence: CASSLEAGGTTEAFF.

The chain links TRBV4-1 to TRBJ2-7, with D perhaps matching TRBD1 (6 bases). The germline gives CDR1 MGHRA, CDR2 YSYEKL. The CDR3 is 16 amino acids. The V end was cut by 1 base, the J end by 0 bases, with 13 bases between. CDR3 amino acids: CASSQARIGGSYEQYF. CDR3 nucleotides: TGCGCCAGCAGCCAAGCACGCATAGGGGGCTCCTACGAGCAGTACTTC.